These 26 T cell receptor beta chains came from one sample sequenced in a study of CDR3 diversity in severe acne. TCRdb recomputed calls from the PCR reads with MiXCR, one row per CDR3 protein. The sample includes about 84,000 distinct CDR3 sequences, roughly 51% of them seen just once. The source material was blood. All receptors derive from a male donor in good health, without acne.

This clonotype came up a few times. This chain uses TRBV2 with TRBJ1-3, with D unresolved. The CDR3 has 13 residues. Germline V gene sequence: CDR1 SNHLY, CDR2 FYNNEI. The V gene lost 6 bases and the J gene lost 0 bases, with 6 bases spanning the gap. CDR3 in amino acids: CASREGSGNTIYF. CDR3 sequence (DNA): TGTGCCAGCAGGGAGGGCTCTGGAAACACCATATATTTT.

In this sample, this clonotype turned up many times. The chain combines TRBV30 with TRBJ1-2; D gene uncertain. Trimming took 3 bases from V and 2 from J, leaving 10 bases between them. Germline-derived CDR1 and CDR2 are GTSNPN and SVGIG (reference sequence). The CDR3 length is 13 residues. CDR3 nucleotides: TGTGCCTGGAGCCAAGACGTAAACTATGGCTACACCTTC. This encodes CAWSQDVNYGYTF.

This clonotype was recorded only once. The chain joins TRBV24-1 to TRBJ1-5; 9 positions agree with TRBD1. Germline V gene data show CDR1 as KGHDR and CDR2 as SFDVKD. The junction had 3 bases not matched to a gene; V was cut back by 5 bases and J by 5 bases. The CDR3 has 14 residues. The DNA of the CDR3 is TGTGCCACCAGTGCGACAGGGGGATATCAGCCCCAGCATTTT. This translates into CATSATGGYQPQHF.

In this sample, this clonotype turned up a few times. J is TRBJ1-1 and V is TRBV10-3; TRBD1 might be the D (5 bases). Germline-derived CDR1 and CDR2 are ENHRY and SYGVKD. Trimming took off 4 bases at V and 3 bases at J, with 9 bases between the two ends. CDR3 size: 13 residues. The CDR3: CAISVLGDTEAFF. The CDR3 DNA reads as TGTGCCATCAGTGTACTAGGGGACACTGAAGCTTTCTTT.

V is TRBV10-3 and J is TRBJ1-1; the D gene is possibly TRBD1 (5 bases). The length of the CDR3 is 11 residues. Germline assignment: CDR1 ENHRY and CDR2 SYGVKD. Trimming left V 2 bases short and J 8 bases short, with 6 bases between. CDR3 protein: CAISEGAEAFF. In DNA, the CDR3 is TGTGCCATCAGTGAGGGGGCAGAAGCTTTCTTT.

This clonotype has only a few counts. An end of the junction does not agree with germline; a read error may underlie this. This chain connects TRBV4-1 to TRBJ2-3; 13 nucleotides line up with TRBD2. Germline V gives CDR1 MGHRA, CDR2 YSYEKL. The CDR3 extends over 16 amino acids. CDR3 loop: CASSQVLAGGRNTQYF. The CDR3 DNA follows: TGCGCCAGCAGCCAAGTACTAGCGGGGGGGCGTAATACGCAGTACTTT.

About this clonotype: An end of the junction differs from the germline gene, which may be a read error. The chain joins TRBV7-7 to TRBJ2-7; 7 bases align to TRBD2. Germline V CDR1 and CDR2: SSHAT, FNYEAQ (reference sequence). The CDR3 has 14 residues. The CDR3 coding sequence is TGTGCTAGCAGCTTACGGGAGGCTACCTACGAGCAGTACTTC. This gives the protein CASSLREATYEQYF.

This clonotype was observed a handful of times. The genes are TRBV30 and TRBJ2-3; possible D gene TRBD1, 6 bases. Germline values: CDR1 GTSNPN, CDR2 SVGIG (reference sequence). The CDR3 is 14 residues long. The ends were cut back, 5 bases at V and 2 bases at J, with 14 bases in the middle. CDR3 amino acids: CAWERDTNTDTQYF. The CDR3 region has the DNA TGTGCCTGGGAGAGGGACACTAACACAGATACGCAGTATTTT.

The J gene is TRBJ1-5, the V gene TRBV27; no clear D gene. The CDR3 runs 10 residues. The V and J ends lost 3 bases and 13 bases respectively, with 7 bases between them. Germline V gene sequence: CDR1 MNHEY, CDR2 SMNVEV (reference sequence). Here the CDR3 DNA reads TGTGCCAGCAGTTTTTGGCCACAGCATTTT. Residues: CASSFWPQHF.

This clonotype showed up just a few times. The gene calls are TRBV5-4 and TRBJ1-1; 10 bases map to TRBD1. Per the germline V gene, CDR1 is SGHNT and CDR2 is YYREEE (reference sequence). V trimming: 2 bases; J trimming: 6 bases; junction bases outside the gene matches: 4. The CDR3 length is 14 residues. Here the CDR3 reads CASSLGDRGSEAFF. In nucleotides, the CDR3 is TGTGCCAGCAGCTTAGGGGACAGGGGTTCTGAAGCTTTCTTT.

The DNA of the CDR3 is TGCAGTGCTATAGCGGGAGCCTCCTCCTACAATGAGCAGTTCTTC. Translation: CSAIAGASSYNEQFF. This rearrangement joins TRBV20-1 to TRBJ2-1; 9 nucleotides match TRBD2. Unmatched junction bases numbered 4, after V lost 4 bases and J lost 0 bases. Germline V gene lookup returns CDR1 DFQATT and CDR2 SNEGSKA (reference sequence). This CDR3 has 15 residues.

The chain combines TRBV7-2 with TRBJ1-2; TRBD1 is a possible D gene (5 bases). V was trimmed by 4 bases and J by 3 bases, leaving 9 bases between them. The germline gives CDR1 SGHTA, CDR2 FQGNSA. This CDR3 spans 13 amino acids. The CDR3 sequence: CASSSGGDYGYTF. The CDR3 DNA follows: TGTGCCAGCAGCTCCGGGGGGGACTATGGCTACACCTTC.

The chain couples TRBV24-1 to TRBJ1-5; tentative D call: TRBD1 (6 bases). The CDR3 has 14 residues. The V gene lost 2 bases and the J gene lost 7 bases, with 11 bases spanning the gap. Germline V CDR1 and CDR2: KGHDR, SFDVKD. The CDR3 spells CATSDSAGAQPQHF. The DNA of the CDR3 is TGTGCCACCAGTGATTCGGCAGGGGCCCAGCCCCAGCATTTT.

This clonotype occurred a few times. The chain employs TRBV11-2 and TRBJ1-6; D is perhaps TRBD1 (5 bases). The CDR3 contains 17 residues. The V gene's germline CDR1 is SGHAT and CDR2 FQNNGV. With 6 bases removed from V and 5 bases from J, the gap between germline ends came to 20 bases. The CDR3 DNA reads TGTGCCAGCAGACGGAGAGTAGGGGCCCCGGATAATTCACCCCTCCACTTT. Translated: CASRRRVGAPDNSPLHF.

This clonotype is medium-sized by share. J is TRBJ2-7 and V is TRBV10-3; TRBD1 agrees at 9 bases. CDR3 size: 16 residues. V shed 2 bases and J 5 bases; nucleotides not matched to a gene: 10. Germline assignment: CDR1 ENHRY and CDR2 SYGVKD. CDR3 in amino acids: CAISEGPGTGQHEQYF. The CDR3 nucleotides are TGTGCCATCAGTGAGGGGCCTGGGACAGGGCAACACGAGCAGTACTTC.

This clonotype came up once. A read error may account for a junction end that differs from germline. The chain links TRBV2 to TRBJ1-2; no clear D gene. Per the germline V gene, CDR1 is SNHLY and CDR2 is FYNNEI. The CDR3 spans 13 residues. CDR3 in DNA: TGTGCCAGCAGTGTGGTGGCGGGCGGTGGCTACGCCTTC. This translates into CASSVVAGGGYAF.

This clonotype was observed a handful of times. The chain links TRBV20-1 to TRBJ1-4; the D gene is possibly TRBD1 (5 bases). Germline V gene data show CDR1 as DFQATT and CDR2 as SNEGSKA (reference sequence). This CDR3 region has 13 residues. V lost 3 bases to trimming and J lost 8 bases, with 13 bases between them. The CDR3, as DNA: TGCAGTGCTAGCGGACCTGGGGGGGAAAAACTGTTTTTT. Its protein product is CSASGPGGEKLFF.

This clonotype has at least ten counts. The chain uses TRBV10-3 and TRBJ2-7; tentatively, D is TRBD2 (6 bases). CDR1 ENHRY and CDR2 SYGVKD come from the germline V gene. V lost 3 bases to trimming and J lost 4 bases, with 16 bases between them. The CDR3 spans 15 residues. The CDR3 nucleotides read TGTGCCATCAGTGACCCGGGGGAAGTCTCGTACGAGCAGTACTTC. Translation: CAISDPGEVSYEQYF.

The V and J genes are TRBV2 and TRBJ1-5; D call uncertain. V was cut by 0 bases and J by 9 bases, with 6 bases left in between. Germline loops: CDR1 SNHLY, CDR2 FYNNEI. CDR3 size: 12 residues. CDR3 protein: CASSEAHRPQHF. The CDR3 region has the DNA TGTGCCAGCAGTGAAGCGCATAGGCCCCAGCATTTT. Full variable domain (missing parts from reference TRBV2 and TRBJ1-5): EPEVTQTPSHQVTQMGQEVILRCVPISNHLYFYWYRQILGQKVEFLVSFYNNEISEKSEIFDDQFSVERPDGSNFTLKIRSTKLEDSAMYFCASSEAHRPQHFGDGTRLSIL.

This clonotype was counted between two and nine times. This chain uses TRBV6-5 with TRBJ1-1; maybe TRBD1 (6 bases). Germline CDR1 MNHEY, CDR2 SVGAGI. The V gene lost 8 bases and the J gene lost 0 bases, with 13 bases spanning the gap. The CDR3 covers 14 residues. DNA for the CDR3: TGTGCCAGCTCCCTAGGACAGATGAACACTGAAGCTTTCTTT. Protein product: CASSLGQMNTEAFF.

This chain uses TRBV5-6 with TRBJ1-5; no reliable D call. Trimming took off 0 bases at V and 14 bases at J, with 9 bases between the two ends. This CDR3 comprises 11 residues. The germline V gene has CDR1 SGHDT and CDR2 YYEEEE. CDR3 amino acids: CASSLGFYEHF. The CDR3 region has the DNA TGTGCCAGCAGCTTGGGCTTCTACGAGCATTTT.

This rearrangement joins TRBV5-1 to TRBJ2-5; 7 bases agree with TRBD1. The J segment lost 5 bases and the V segment lost 0 bases, leaving 4 bases of the junction unmatched. This CDR3 has 14 residues. Germline values: CDR1 SGHRS, CDR2 YFSETQ. Written as DNA, the CDR3 is TGCGCCAGCAGCTTGGAAGGGGGCGGGGAGACCCAGTACTTC. Residues: CASSLEGGGETQYF.

A few counts support this clonotype. The J gene is TRBJ1-1, the V gene TRBV29-1; 7 nucleotides align to TRBD1. Germline V gives CDR1 SQVTM, CDR2 ANQGSEA. CDR3 size: 14 residues. J gave up 0 bases and V 3 bases, and 4 bases lay outside the gene matches. The CDR3 bases are TGCAGCGTTGACCTGGGACAGATGAACACTGAAGCTTTCTTT. Its protein is CSVDLGQMNTEAFF.

By share, this clonotype ranks as medium-sized (0.01 to 0.1%). The chain has TRBV20-1 and TRBJ2-3, with D possibly matching TRBD2 (6 bases). Trimming stripped 1 base from V and 6 bases from J, with 14 bases between. The CDR3 is made up of 14 amino acids. Per the germline V gene, CDR1 is DFQATT and CDR2 is SNEGSKA (reference sequence). The CDR3, as DNA: TGCAGTGCTAGAGGGCAGACGGGAGTCGATACGCAGTATTTT. As protein: CSARGQTGVDTQYF.

The rearrangement uses TRBV5-1 and TRBJ1-1, with D hard to call. Between the trimmed V and J ends, which lost 0 bases and 11 bases, there was a span of 14 bases. This CDR3 has 13 amino acids. Germline values: CDR1 SGHRS, CDR2 YFSETQ. DNA for the CDR3: TGCGCCAGCAGCTTGGGGCGGGAAAGTGGGGCTTTCTTT. It is translated as CASSLGRESGAFF. Using reference TRBV5-1 and TRBJ1-1 for the parts outside the CDR3, the full variable domain is KAGVTQTPRYLIKTRGQQVTLSCSPISGHRSVSWYQQTPGQGLQFLFEYFSETQRNKGNFPGRFSGRQFSNSRSEMNVSTLELGDSALYLCASSLGRESGAFFGQGTRLTVV.

A note on this clonotype: One junction end disagrees with the germline gene, perhaps due to a read error. J is TRBJ2-7 and V is TRBV29-1; the match to TRBD1 covers 8 bases. Germline V gene sequence: CDR1 SQVTM, CDR2 ANQGSEA. The CDR3 loop spans 13 amino acids. The CDR3 is CSVEGTGIYEQYF. The CDR3 nucleotides read TGCAGCGTCGAAGGGACAGGAATCTACGAGCAGTACTTC.